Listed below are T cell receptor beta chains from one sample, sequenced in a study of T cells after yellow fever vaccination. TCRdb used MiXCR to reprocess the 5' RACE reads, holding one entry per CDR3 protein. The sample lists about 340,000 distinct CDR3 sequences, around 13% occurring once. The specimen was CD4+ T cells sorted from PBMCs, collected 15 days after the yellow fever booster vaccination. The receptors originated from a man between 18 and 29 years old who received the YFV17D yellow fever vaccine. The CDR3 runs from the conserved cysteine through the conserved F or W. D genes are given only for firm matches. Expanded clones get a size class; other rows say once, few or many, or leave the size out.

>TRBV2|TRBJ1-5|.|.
TGTGCCAGCAGTGTGCAGGGGCGCTTCGGACAGCCCCAGCATTTT
CASSVQGRFGQPQHF
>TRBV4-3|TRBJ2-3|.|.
TGCGCCAGCAGCCAAGGCCCGGTCACTAGTGCAGATACGCAGTATTTT
CASSQGPVTSADTQYF
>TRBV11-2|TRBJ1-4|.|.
TGTGCCAGCAGCCCAGAGGGGACGCGGAGAAAACTGTTTTTT
CASSPEGTRRKLFF
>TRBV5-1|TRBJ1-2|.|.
TGCGCCAGCAGCTCGGACGGTTTTCAAGGCTACACCTTC
CASSSDGFQGYTF
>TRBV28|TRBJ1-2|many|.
TGTGCCAGCAGGGGAGTCGACTATGGCTACACCTTC
CASRGVDYGYTF
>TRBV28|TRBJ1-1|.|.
TGTGCCAGCAGTTTGGGGAGCGAGGGCACTGAAGCTTTCTTT
CASSLGSEGTEAFF
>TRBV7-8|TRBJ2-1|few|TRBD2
TGTGCCAGCAGACCAACCGGGACTAGCGGGACTAATGAGCAGTTCTTC
CASRPTGTSGTNEQFF
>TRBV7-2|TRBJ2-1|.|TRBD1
TGTGCCAGCAGCTTCACCACGGGACAGGGGGGGAACAATGAGCAGTTCTTC
CASSFTTGQGGNNEQFF
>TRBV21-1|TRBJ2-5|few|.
TGTGCCAGCACCCCCTATGGGGTCCAAGAGACCCAGTACTTC
CASTPYGVQETQYF
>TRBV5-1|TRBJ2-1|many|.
TGCGCCAGCAGCACGGACACAGGTGCCAATGAGCAGTTCTTC
CASSTDTGANEQFF
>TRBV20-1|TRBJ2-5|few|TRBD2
TGCAGTGCTAGTCGTGCTAGCGGCCAAGAGACCCAGTACTTC
CSASRASGQETQYF
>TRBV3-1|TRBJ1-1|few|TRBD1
TGTGCCAGCAGCCACACGGGACAGGGGGTCTCTGAAGCTTTCTTT
CASSHTGQGVSEAFF
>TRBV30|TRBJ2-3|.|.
TGTGCCTGGAGTGTAACTCTAGCGCGTAGCACAGATACGCAGTATTTT
CAWSVTLARSTDTQYF
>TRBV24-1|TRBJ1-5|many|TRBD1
TGTGCCACCAGTGGGACAGGCGTCGGCAATCAGCCCCAGCATTTT
CATSGTGVGNQPQHF
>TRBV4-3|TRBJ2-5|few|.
TGCGCCAGCAGCCAAGTTCGCGCCAGAAGACAAGAGACCCAGTACTTC
CASSQVRARRQETQYF
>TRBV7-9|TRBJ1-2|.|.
TGTGCCAGCAGCTTAGCACCTGGGGACGGCTACACCTTC
CASSLAPGDGYTF
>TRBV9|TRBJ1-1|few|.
TGTGCCAGCAGCGTAGCTCTGACCATGAACACTGAAGCTTTCTTT
CASSVALTMNTEAFF
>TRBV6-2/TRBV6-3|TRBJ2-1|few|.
TGTGCCAGCAGTCTCCCTCGGACAGACTACAATGAGCAGTTCTTC
CASSLPRTDYNEQFF
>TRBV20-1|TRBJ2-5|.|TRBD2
TGCAGTACCTTGCCAGCGGGGGGGCGAGAGACCCAGTACTTC
CSTLPAGGRETQYF
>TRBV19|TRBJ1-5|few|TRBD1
TGTGCCAGTAGTATATTGGGACAGGGGGATCAGCCCCAGCATTTT
CASSILGQGDQPQHF
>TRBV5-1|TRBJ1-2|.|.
TGCGCCAGCAGTGGGGGATCCTATGGCTACACCTTC
CASSGGSYGYTF